This paragraph reports one TCR beta chain. These data belong to a study of cytomegalovirus exposure and HLA in healthy donors. The ends lost 2 bases at V and 3 bases at J; junction bases unmatched: 2. Germline CDR1 MRHNA, CDR2 SNTAGT. The CDR3 length is 15 residues. The PCR was carried out with 60 Vbeta primers and 13 Jbeta primers. Only in-frame clones appear in the TCRdb table, and some are missing; sequencing was by immunoSEQ multiplex PCR. The sample contains about 160,000 clones, roughly 80% of which appear only once. V is TRBV6-4 and J is TRBJ2-1, with 9 bases identical to TRBD2. The sample taken for sequencing was PBMCs. The sequence was collected from a woman aged 50 to 60 in good health and CMV-seronegative. CDR3 sequence reads: CASSDEAGGYNEQFF. CDR3 nucleotide sequence: TGTGCCAGCAGTGACGAAGCGGGGGGCTACAATGAGCAGTTCTTC.